The source of this TCR beta chain is a study of blood T cell repertoires in COVID-19. Turning to the study itself: Both acute and convalescent COVID-19 samples were obtained from the United States, Italy and Spain.

Authors' methods: Quantification of nucleated cells was approximated via reference gene primer amplification. Profiled with immunoSEQ multiplex PCR; TCRdb holds only in-frame clones, not every one. D and trimming come from the DNA, and the V and J calls and clone size come from that table. The data show around 160,000 clones, approximately 90% seen once. Ages ranged from about 18 to 90 years, with residence in under 25 US areas. Cohort assignment relied on participant-reported clinical history. CDR3 length equals 12 residues. Trimming stripped 4 bases from V and 15 bases from J, with 13 bases between. Germline V gene sequence: CDR1 MGHRA, CDR2 YSYEKL.

The sequenced sample consisted of PBMCs or T cells enriched from blood (not recorded which). The chain has TRBV4-1 and TRBJ1-6; the D gene is possibly TRBD1 (6 bases). The origin of this receptor is a woman aged 25-40 years with acute COVID-19. The CDR3 region has the DNA TGCGCCAGCAGCCTACCCACAGGGCTCCTCCACTTT. Translated, it gives CASSLPTGLLHF.